The TCR beta chain described here comes from a study of T cells after yellow fever vaccination (dated by TCRdb to 2018 to 2020). Background for the entire study: Libraries from fractions with low cell numbers were prepared with the SMART-Seq v4 Ultra Low Input RNA kit. To follow T-cell clones before and after both primary and booster YFV17D yellow fever vaccination, bulk TCR alpha and beta repertoires underwent longitudinal sequencing. The cohort comprised two healthy male donors, one aged 18 to 30 and one aged 30 to 39 years. Blood was drawn at multiple timepoints before and after primary and secondary immunization, with bulk PBMC replicates and cell subsets isolated. General findings and caveats noted by the study authors: Computational filtering was needed because FACS-sorted repertoires could contain abundant contaminating clonotypes from the bulk population. A small fraction of clonotypes showed up in both the CD4 and CD8 compartments, probably as a result of convergent recombination. Most clones expanded after primary vaccination were re-detected after the booster (almost 97% of CD4 and approximately 89% of CD8), suggesting broad memory maintenance. Because the study included only a couple of donors, the extent to which the findings can be generalized is limited. Compared with the primary T-cell response, the secondary T-cell response was faster but weaker, reaching its peak on day 5 rather than on day 15.

These reads were obtained on an Illumina NovaSeq 6000. TCR cDNA was made using 5'RACE template switching, a step that added a universal primer site and unique molecular identifiers. cDNA synthesis was primed from both the TCR alpha and TCR beta constant segments. Libraries were amplified in two PCR steps, with sample barcodes and sequencing adapters added in the second step. Sequencing of libraries was performed on Illumina HiSeq 2500 (2x100 bp) or NovaSeq (2x150 bp). The authors' analysis ran thus. Demultiplexing of reads and collapsing into UMI consensus sequences were performed with MIGEC, and V(D)J alignment was carried out with MiXCR. Using edgeR on replicate PBMC samples, clonotypes were called vaccine-responding if FDR was below 0.01 and the log2 fold change was above 5 up to day 15. Each bulk clonotype was labeled CD4 or CD8 based on which sequenced repertoire, CD4 or CD8, contained the clonotype at higher abundance. TCRdb reworked the public reads: Q25 trimming with fastp, MiXCR clone assembly, productive beta chains retained. Merged by CDR3 protein, the rows form single entries marked with the most common genes and DNA. In this record, the V and J calls reflect TCRdb's handling and not the investigators' own analysis. The sample yields hundreds of thousands of distinct CDR3 sequences; roughly a sixth were counted once. The ten largest account for roughly a sixth of the sample.

Concerning this clonotype: Its antigen remains unidentified. Base qualities are not at hand, and no much larger clone is one base apart.

What this sample's treatment or condition label stands for: live attenuated yellow fever vaccine strain. At every blood-draw timepoint, two biological replicates of bulk PBMCs were collected. PBMCs were isolated from peripheral blood using a standard Ficoll-Paque protocol. TriZol was used to extract RNA from bulk PBMCs, CD4 and CD8 fractions, and dextramer-positive and dextramer-negative fractions. Sequences were derived from PBMCs, sampled before the yellow fever booster vaccination. This TCR derives from a man aged 18 to 30 who received the YFV17D yellow fever vaccine.

The CDR3 is CSATGPSTDTQYF. The sequence in DNA is TGCAGTGCTACCGGACCTAGCACAGATACGCAGTATTTT. The receptor chain draws on TRBV20-1 and TRBJ2-3; the D gene is unclear. Reading from cysteine to phenylalanine, the CDR3 counts 13 amino acids. Left in the record is the CDR3 DNA by itself, 39 bases read in frame from the first base. CDR1 and CDR2 are drawn from the germline V gene (reference sequence): DFQATT, SNEGSKA. V loses 4 bases of germline sequence and J loses 0 bases, and the interval between the two ends is 8 bases.